These T cell receptor beta chains were read from a single sample in a study of T cells in Graves' hyperthyroidism and ophthalmopathy. Using its own MiXCR run on the multiplex PCR reads, TCRdb lists one record per CDR3 protein. The sample holds almost 350,000 distinct CDR3 sequences; roughly 18% are singletons and the top ten take around 16%. The material sequenced was blood. The receptors originated from a woman between 40 and 55 years old with Graves' ophthalmopathy. The CDR3 runs from the conserved cysteine through the conserved F or W. Each record gives: clone size, D gene, J gene, V gene, CDR3 DNA, CDR3 protein. A D gene is named only where the DNA matches it firmly. Some rows have no size entry. The others give once, few or many, or a class for an expanded clone.

.,.,TRBJ2-2,TRBV27,TGTGCCAGCAGTTTATCTCACACCGGGGAGCTGTTTTTT,CASSLSHTGELFF
few,TRBD2,TRBJ2-1,TRBV12-3/TRBV12-4,TGTGCCAGCAGCCCACTAGCGGGACAAGGGCAGTTCTTC,CASSPLAGQGQFF
many,.,TRBJ1-2,TRBV10-3,TGTGCCATCAGTGAGACGAGCGGAGGCCCAGTGTGCTACACCTTC,CAISETSGGPVCYTF
many,TRBD1,TRBJ1-1,TRBV27,TGTGCCAGCAGTTTACGCGGGACAGGGAACACTGAAGCTTTCTTT,CASSLRGTGNTEAFF
many,.,TRBJ1-5,TRBV4-3,TGCGCCAGCAGTCCGACTCTGTATAGCAATCAGCCCCAGCATTTT,CASSPTLYSNQPQHF
many,.,TRBJ1-1,TRBV7-9,TGTGCCAGCAGCTTAGCATCGTCAAGCGAAGCTTTCTTT,CASSLASSSEAFF
.,.,TRBJ2-5,TRBV12-3/TRBV12-4,TGTGCCAGCGGAGGCGGGCCTCCGGAGACCCAGTACTTC,CASGGGPPETQYF
many,.,TRBJ2-5,TRBV20-1,TGCAGTGCCAACAACCCGGGGGAGGAGTGGTACCAAGAGACCCAGTACTTC,CSANNPGEEWYQETQYF
many,TRBD1,TRBJ2-5,TRBV10-3,TGTGCCATCAGACAACAGGGGGGAGAGACCCAGTACTTC,CAIRQQGGETQYF
many,TRBD1,TRBJ1-2,TRBV5-1,TGCGCCAGCAGCCACTCTGACAGGGGCGACTACACCTTC,CASSHSDRGDYTF
many,.,TRBJ1-1,TRBV28,TGTGCCAGCAGTTCCCGAGAGGACACTGAAGCTTTCTTT,CASSSREDTEAFF
many,TRBD2,TRBJ2-5,TRBV9,TGTGCCAGCAGCGTCGGACTAGCGGGATTCCAAGAGACCCAGTACTTC,CASSVGLAGFQETQYF
many,TRBD2,TRBJ2-2,TRBV2,TGTGCCAGCGGGTCTAGCGGGAGGATCGGGGAGCTGTTTTTT,CASGSSGRIGELFF
many,TRBD2,TRBJ2-7,TRBV4-2,TGTGCCAGCAGCCAAAGCGCTAGCGGGAGGAACTCCTACGAGCAGTACTTC,CASSQSASGRNSYEQYF
many,TRBD2,TRBJ2-7,TRBV11-2,TGTGCCAGCAGCCTCTCCGGGACGGATCTAGCGGGACGGGGGCAGTACTTC,CASSLSGTDLAGRGQYF
.,TRBD2,TRBJ2-7,TRBV9,TGTGCCAGCAACCGAGGCGGGAGGGGAGAGCAGTACTTC,CASNRGGRGEQYF
many,.,TRBJ2-5,TRBV15,TGTGCCACCAGCAGAGATAACAGAGAAGAGACCCAGTACTTC,CATSRDNREETQYF
many,TRBD1,TRBJ2-1,TRBV7-8,TGTGCCAGCAGCCACTTGGGACAGGGGACCTACAATGAGCAGTTCTTC,CASSHLGQGTYNEQFF